This TCR beta chain derives from a study of T-cell reconstitution after alpha-beta-depleted transplantation in children. Construction of the TCRbeta library involved unique molecular identifiers. TCRdb re-called the PCR reads through MiXCR, storing one row per CDR3 protein. Of fewer than 150,000 distinct CDR3 sequences detected, roughly 9% appear once; the ten largest clones hold 24%. V was clipped by 4 bases and J by 12 bases, with 22 bases between them. Per germline, CDR1 ENHRY and CDR2 SYGVKD. The CDR3 extends over 16 amino acids. The table lists this clonotype with many counts. This sequence joins TRBV10-3 and TRBJ2-6; D may be TRBD1 (8 bases). Here the sequenced sample was PBMCs, mostly from graft donor cells, taken 180 days after TCRalphabeta/CD19-depleted stem cell transplant. The clonotype was recovered from a girl under three years old who had a stem cell transplant for combined immunodeficiency, so the T cells may come from the graft donor. The CDR3 sequence: CAISGGQGGRGSVLTF. CDR3 DNA sequence: TGTGCCATCAGTGGTGGACAGGGTGGGAGGGGTAGCGTCCTGACTTTC.